The 14 T cell receptor beta chains presented below share a single source sample, sequenced in a study of molecular identifiers for immune sequencing clone quantification. One entry per CDR3 protein, called by TCRdb with MiXCR from the PCR reads. In the table there are more than 450,000 distinct CDR3 sequences, 20% to 25% of which are singletons. The sequenced sample was naive CD8+ T cells from blood, with Jurkat cell RNA spiked in. This sample's subset: FACS-sorted CD8+CD4-CCR7+CD45RA+ naive T cells. All receptors derive from a human donor in good health. Some libraries in this study had Jurkat cell RNA spiked in.

This clonotype was seen many times. V gene TRBV6-1 combines with J gene TRBJ2-5; 10 bases align to TRBD1. This CDR3 has 16 amino acids. The trim removed 6 bases at V and 5 bases at J, leaving 12 bases unmatched. Germline values: CDR1 MNHNS, CDR2 SASEGT. The CDR3 DNA sequence: TGTGCCAGCAGCGAGGACGCGACAGGGGGCTGGGAGACCCAGTACTTC. It translates to CASSEDATGGWETQYF.

The chain employs TRBV25-1 and TRBJ2-7; TRBD2 is a possible D gene (6 bases). The V gene lost 1 base and the J gene lost 7 bases, with 11 bases spanning the gap. Germline V lookup: CDR1 MGHDK, CDR2 SYGVNS. The CDR3 has 13 residues. The CDR3 loop reads CASSELGRGEQYF. The CDR3 DNA reads as TGTGCCAGCAGTGAATTGGGCCGGGGGGAGCAGTACTTC.

This clonotype has more than one count but fewer than ten. V is TRBV27 and J is TRBJ2-7; 9 nucleotides agree with TRBD1. Trimming at V came to 4 bases and at J to 7 bases, leaving 14 bases not matched to a gene. Germline CDR1 and CDR2: MNHEY and SMNVEV (reference sequence). The CDR3 runs 16 residues. The DNA of the CDR3 is TGTGCCAGCAGTTCGCACAGGGGGCTTCGTGGTTTGGAGCAGTACTTC. This sequence encodes CASSSHRGLRGLEQYF.

This clonotype has just a few counts. DNA for the CDR3: TGCAGTGCTCGCCCGACAGGGGGTTCGGGCTCCTATAATTCACCCCTCCACTTT. Protein sequence: CSARPTGGSGSYNSPLHF. This chain joins TRBV20-1 and TRBJ1-6; TRBD1 agrees at 9 bases. CDR1 and CDR2 from the germline V gene are DFQATT and SNEGSKA (reference sequence). The CDR3 loop spans 18 amino acids. With 5 bases clipped from V and 0 bases from J, the junction kept 11 bases outside the gene matches.

Points on this clonotype: Relative to the germline gene, one junction end is altered; a read error may explain this. The rearrangement joins TRBV18 to TRBJ1-2; D is unclear. This CDR3 comprises 15 residues. Germline CDR1 reads KGHSH; CDR2 reads LQKENI. The CDR3 bases are TGTGCCAGCTCACCACGTCGCGTCACTGACTATGGCTACGCCTTC. Translating gives CASSPRRVTDYGYAF.

This clonotype came up a few times. CDR3 sequence (DNA): TGTGCCAGTAACTTACAGGGGAACGCTCAGCCCCAGCATTTT. It codes for CASNLQGNAQPQHF. The V and J genes are TRBV19 and TRBJ1-5; 7 nucleotides line up with TRBD1. Germline loops: CDR1 LNHDA, CDR2 SQIVND (reference sequence). V shed 7 bases, J shed 6 bases, and the junction held 9 bases outside the gene matches. CDR3 length: 14 residues.

This clonotype has only a few counts. This rearrangement joins TRBV10-2 to TRBJ2-3; D is unclear. In germline, CDR1 is WSHSY, CDR2 SAAADI. This CDR3 has 15 amino acids. The V and J ends lost 3 bases and 0 bases respectively, with 10 bases between them. This CDR3 reads CASSDILASTDTQYF. The CDR3 DNA reads as TGCGCCAGCAGTGACATCTTGGCTAGCACAGATACGCAGTATTTT.

This clonotype has a count of ten or more. The rearrangement links TRBV28 to TRBJ2-7, with 8 bases aligning to TRBD1. V lost 5 bases to trimming and J lost 7 bases; unmatched junction nucleotides: 10. Germline CDR1 reads MDHEN; CDR2 reads SYDVKM. The CDR3 spans 14 residues. CDR3 sequence (DNA): TGTGCCAGCAGTGCAAACAGGGGGTTAGGGGAGCAGTACTTC. It encodes CASSANRGLGEQYF. Full variable domain (missing parts from reference TRBV28 and TRBJ2-7): DVKVTQSSRYLVKRTGEKVFLECVQDMDHENMFWYRQDPGLGLRLIYFSYDVKMKEKGDIPEGYSVSREKKERFSLILESASTNQTSMYLCASSANRGLGEQYFGPGTRLTVT.

This rearrangement joins TRBV6-2 or TRBV6-3 to TRBJ2-4, with D perhaps being TRBD1 or TRBD2 (6 bases each). Per the germline V gene, CDR1 is MNHEY and CDR2 is SVGEGT. The V and J ends lost 2 bases and 8 bases respectively, with 13 bases between them. The length of the CDR3 is 14 residues. For the CDR3, the DNA is TGTGCCAGCAGTTACGACGGGGGCAGGGACATTCAGTACTTC. This codes for CASSYDGGRDIQYF.

This clonotype was recorded a few times. The rearrangement joins TRBV28 to TRBJ2-1; TRBD2 matches 13 bases. The germline V gene has CDR1 MDHEN and CDR2 SYDVKM. The CDR3 has 16 residues. The ends lost 3 bases at V and 6 bases at J; junction bases unmatched: 5. As DNA, the CDR3 is TGTGCCAGCAGTTTTATCAGGACTAGCGGGAGCAATGAGCAGTTCTTC. This sequence encodes CASSFIRTSGSNEQFF.

This clonotype came up a few times. The chain joins TRBV20-1 to TRBJ2-3; 16 bases are shared with TRBD2. The CDR3 runs to 20 residues. The V gene end was trimmed by 3 bases and the J gene end by 2 bases; junction bases not matched to a gene: 14. CDR1 is DFQATT and CDR2 is SNEGSKA in the germline V gene (reference sequence). The CDR3 nucleotides are TGCAGTGCTAGCGCCCCGGGACTAGCGGGAGGGCCGGGCTACACAGATACGCAGTATTTT. It is translated as CSASAPGLAGGPGYTDTQYF.

In this sample, this clonotype turned up many times. The chain combines TRBV7-9 with TRBJ1-1; D possibly corresponds to TRBD1 (5 bases). V was pared by 5 bases and J by 1 base, with 23 bases between. Germline CDR1 reads SEHNR; CDR2 reads FQNEAQ (reference sequence). This CDR3 is 18 amino acids long. The CDR3: CASSRVRGTEVTNTEAFF. In DNA, the CDR3 is TGTGCCAGCAGCAGGGTAAGAGGGACCGAAGTAACGAACACTGAAGCTTTCTTT.

This sequence joins TRBV28 and TRBJ2-7; D is unclear. Per germline, CDR1 MDHEN and CDR2 SYDVKM. This CDR3 contains 14 residues. The germline V and J ends were trimmed by 5 bases and 0 bases, with 11 bases remaining between them. This CDR3 reads CASSEYRASYEQYF. CDR3 coding DNA: TGTGCCAGCAGTGAATACAGAGCCTCCTACGAGCAGTACTTC. Supplemented by reference TRBV28 and TRBJ2-7, the full variable domain reads DVKVTQSSRYLVKRTGEKVFLECVQDMDHENMFWYRQDPGLGLRLIYFSYDVKMKEKGDIPEGYSVSREKKERFSLILESASTNQTSMYLCASSEYRASYEQYFGPGTRLTVT.

This clonotype has a handful of counts. The rearrangement links TRBV13 to TRBJ2-7; 7 positions agree with TRBD1. CDR1 and CDR2 from the germline V gene are PRHDT and FYEKMQ (reference sequence). Trimming took 5 bases from V and 0 from J; bases not matched to a gene: 4. The CDR3 loop spans 14 amino acids. The CDR3 nucleotides are TGTGCCAGCAGCGTGGGGACAGTCTCCTACGAGCAGTACTTC. This codes for CASSVGTVSYEQYF.